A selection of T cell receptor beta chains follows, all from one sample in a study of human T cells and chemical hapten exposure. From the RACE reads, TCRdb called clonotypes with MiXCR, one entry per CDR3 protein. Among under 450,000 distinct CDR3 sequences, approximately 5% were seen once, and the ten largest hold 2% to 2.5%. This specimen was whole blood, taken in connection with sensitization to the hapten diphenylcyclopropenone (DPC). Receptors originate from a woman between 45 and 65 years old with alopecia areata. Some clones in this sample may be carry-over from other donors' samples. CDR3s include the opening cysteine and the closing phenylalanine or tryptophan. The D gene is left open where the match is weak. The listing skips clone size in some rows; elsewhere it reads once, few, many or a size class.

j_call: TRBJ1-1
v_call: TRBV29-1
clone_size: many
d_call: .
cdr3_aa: CSVVPREFRDTEAFF
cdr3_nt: TGCAGCGTTGTTCCCAGGGAATTTAGGGACACTGAAGCTTTCTTT

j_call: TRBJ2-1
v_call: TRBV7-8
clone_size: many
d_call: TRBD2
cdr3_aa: CASSTSGTTYNEQFF
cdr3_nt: TGTGCCAGCAGTACCTCCGGGACTACCTACAATGAGCAGTTCTTC

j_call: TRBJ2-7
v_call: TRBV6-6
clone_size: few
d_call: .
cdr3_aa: CASSSAVEQYF
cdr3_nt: TGTGCCAGCAGTTCCGCGGTGGAGCAGTACTTC

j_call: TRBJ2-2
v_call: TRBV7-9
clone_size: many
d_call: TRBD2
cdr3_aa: CASSVGTSGRNTGELFF
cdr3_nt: TGTGCCAGCAGCGTCGGGACTAGCGGGCGGAACACCGGGGAGCTGTTTTTT

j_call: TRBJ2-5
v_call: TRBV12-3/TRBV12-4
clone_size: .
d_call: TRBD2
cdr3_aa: CASSLRTSGLGSQYF
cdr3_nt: TGTGCCAGCAGTTTACGGACTAGCGGCCTCGGTAGCCAGTACTTC

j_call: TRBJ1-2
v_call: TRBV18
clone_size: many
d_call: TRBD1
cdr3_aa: CASSPRGGDGYTF
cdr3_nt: TGTGCCAGCTCACCAAGAGGGGGCGATGGCTACACCTTC

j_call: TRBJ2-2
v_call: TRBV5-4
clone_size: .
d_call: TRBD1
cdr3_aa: CASSLSRDRGTGELFF
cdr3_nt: TGTGCCAGCAGCTTGTCTAGGGACAGGGGGACCGGGGAGCTGTTTTTT

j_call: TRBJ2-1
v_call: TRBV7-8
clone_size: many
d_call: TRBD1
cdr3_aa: CASSPRDRGNEQFF
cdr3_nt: TGTGCCAGCAGCCCCCGGGACAGGGGTAATGAGCAGTTCTTC

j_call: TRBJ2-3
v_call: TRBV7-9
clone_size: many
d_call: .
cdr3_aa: CASSNPGGGDTQYF
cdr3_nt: TGTGCCAGCAGCAATCCAGGGGGGGGAGATACGCAGTATTTT

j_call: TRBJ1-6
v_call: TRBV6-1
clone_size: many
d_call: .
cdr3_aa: CASSEKGTHSPLHF
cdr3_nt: TGTGCCAGCAGTGAAAAGGGGACCCATTCACCCCTCCACTTT

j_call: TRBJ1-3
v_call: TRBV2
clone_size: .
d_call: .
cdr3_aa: CASSESLGGGVTGNTIYF
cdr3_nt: TGTGCCAGCAGTGAATCGTTGGGCGGTGGCGTAACTGGAAACACCATATATTTT

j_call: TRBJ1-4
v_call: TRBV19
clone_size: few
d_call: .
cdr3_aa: CASSRRDPRAEKLFF
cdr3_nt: TGTGCCAGTAGCCGCCGGGACCCGAGGGCAGAAAAACTGTTTTTT

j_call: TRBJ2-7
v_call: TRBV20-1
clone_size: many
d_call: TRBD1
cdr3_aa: CSAPRTGENEQYF
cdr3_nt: TGCAGTGCTCCCCGGACAGGGGAAAACGAGCAGTACTTC

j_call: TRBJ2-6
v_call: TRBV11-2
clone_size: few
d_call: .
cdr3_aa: CASSQNAAPGLSGANVLTF
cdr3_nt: TGTGCCAGCAGCCAAAACGCAGCTCCTGGGCTCTCTGGGGCCAACGTCCTGACTTTC

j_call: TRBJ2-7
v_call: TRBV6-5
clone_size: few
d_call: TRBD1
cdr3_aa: CASSYSGTGGWEQYF
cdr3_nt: TGTGCCAGCAGTTACTCGGGGACAGGCGGCTGGGAGCAGTACTTC

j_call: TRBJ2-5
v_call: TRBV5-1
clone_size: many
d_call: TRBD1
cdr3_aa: CASSEGTGGQETQYF
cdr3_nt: TGCGCCAGCAGCGAGGGGACAGGGGGCCAAGAGACCCAGTACTTC

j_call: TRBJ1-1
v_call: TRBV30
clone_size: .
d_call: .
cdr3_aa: CAWRGSEAFF
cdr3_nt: TGTGCCTGGAGGGGTAGTGAAGCTTTCTTT

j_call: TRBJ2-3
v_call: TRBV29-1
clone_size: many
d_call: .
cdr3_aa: CSVVSGGDTQYF
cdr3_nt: TGCAGCGTCGTCTCTGGAGGAGATACGCAGTATTTT

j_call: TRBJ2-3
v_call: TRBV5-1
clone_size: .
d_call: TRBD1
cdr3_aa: CASRLQGAEGTQYF
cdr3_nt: TGCGCCAGCAGACTACAGGGGGCGGAAGGTACGCAGTATTTT

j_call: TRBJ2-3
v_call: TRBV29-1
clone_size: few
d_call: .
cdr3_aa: CSVVRGGTDTQYF
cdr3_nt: TGCAGCGTTGTAAGGGGTGGGACAGATACGCAGTATTTT

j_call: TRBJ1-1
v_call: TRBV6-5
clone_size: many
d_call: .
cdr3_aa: CASSYGLRAFF
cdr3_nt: TGTGCCAGCAGTTACGGCCTCCGGGCTTTCTTT

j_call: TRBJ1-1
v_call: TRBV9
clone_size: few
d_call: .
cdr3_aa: CASSPRQLAEAFF
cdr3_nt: TGTGCCAGCAGCCCTCGACAGTTGGCTGAAGCTTTCTTT

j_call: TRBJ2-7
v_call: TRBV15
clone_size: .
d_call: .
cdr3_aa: CATSKDSSSYEQYF
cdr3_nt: TGTGCCACCAGCAAAGACAGTTCCTCCTACGAGCAGTACTTC

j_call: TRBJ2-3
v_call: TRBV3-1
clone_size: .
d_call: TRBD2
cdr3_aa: CASSQETGGGTDTQYF
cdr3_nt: TGTGCCAGCAGCCAAGAGACGGGGGGAGGAACAGATACGCAGTATTTT

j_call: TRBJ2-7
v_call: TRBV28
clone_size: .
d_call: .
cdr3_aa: CASSPLESEQYF
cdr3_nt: TGTGCCAGCAGTCCCCTCGAGTCCGAGCAGTACTTC

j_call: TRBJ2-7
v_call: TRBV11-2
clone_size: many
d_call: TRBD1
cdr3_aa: CASSPGQGAGYEQYF
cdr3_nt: TGTGCCAGCAGCCCCGGACAGGGGGCTGGATACGAGCAGTACTTC

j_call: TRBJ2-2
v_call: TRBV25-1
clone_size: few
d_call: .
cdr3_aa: CASSNTNTGELFF
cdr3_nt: TGTGCCAGCAGCAACACCAACACCGGGGAGCTGTTTTTT

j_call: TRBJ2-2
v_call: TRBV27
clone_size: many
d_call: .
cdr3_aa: CASSLIRQNSGELFF
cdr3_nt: TGTGCCAGCAGTTTAATACGGCAGAACTCCGGGGAGCTGTTTTTT

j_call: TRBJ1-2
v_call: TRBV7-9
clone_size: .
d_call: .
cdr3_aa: CASSHTGRSSDGYTF
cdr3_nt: TGTGCCAGCAGCCACACCGGACGGTCTAGTGATGGCTACACCTTC

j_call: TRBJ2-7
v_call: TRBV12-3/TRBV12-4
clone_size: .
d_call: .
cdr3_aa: CASTLGPTDEQYF
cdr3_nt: TGTGCCAGCACCCTCGGGCCTACTGACGAGCAGTACTTC

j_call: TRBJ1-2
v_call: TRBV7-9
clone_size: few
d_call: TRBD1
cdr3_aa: CASSSGQGGRSNYGYTF
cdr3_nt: TGTGCCAGCAGCTCAGGACAGGGGGGCCGTTCTAACTATGGCTACACCTTC

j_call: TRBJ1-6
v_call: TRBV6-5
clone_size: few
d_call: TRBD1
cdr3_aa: CASSYNRGPNSPLHF
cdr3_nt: TGTGCCAGCAGTTACAACAGGGGCCCGAATTCACCCCTCCACTTT

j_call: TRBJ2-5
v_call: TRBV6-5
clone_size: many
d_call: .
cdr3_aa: CASSFDSGETQYF
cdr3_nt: TGTGCCAGCAGTTTCGATTCTGGGGAGACCCAGTACTTC

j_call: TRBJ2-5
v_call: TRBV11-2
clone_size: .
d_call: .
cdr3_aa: CASSLSRARETQYF
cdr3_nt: TGTGCCAGCAGCTTATCCAGGGCCCGTGAGACCCAGTACTTC

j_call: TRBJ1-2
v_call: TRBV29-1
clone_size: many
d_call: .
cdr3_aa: CSVVGGDFYGYTF
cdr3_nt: TGCAGCGTTGTGGGCGGCGACTTCTATGGCTACACCTTC

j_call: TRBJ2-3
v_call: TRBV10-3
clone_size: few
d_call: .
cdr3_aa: CAISAGRADTQYF
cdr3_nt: TGTGCCATCAGTGCGGGACGGGCAGATACGCAGTATTTT

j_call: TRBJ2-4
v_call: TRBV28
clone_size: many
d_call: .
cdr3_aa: CASSRRVLAKNIQYF
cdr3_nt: TGTGCCAGCTCCCGAAGGGTTCTAGCCAAAAACATTCAGTACTTC

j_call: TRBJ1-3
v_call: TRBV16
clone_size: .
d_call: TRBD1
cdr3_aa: CASSHFERQGAHSGNTIYF
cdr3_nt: TGTGCCAGCAGCCATTTCGAGAGACAGGGGGCCCACTCTGGAAACACCATATATTTT

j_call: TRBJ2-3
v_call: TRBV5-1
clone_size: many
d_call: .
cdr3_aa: CASSFPPQGTDTQYF
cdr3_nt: TGCGCCAGCAGCTTCCCCCCCCAGGGCACAGATACGCAGTATTTT

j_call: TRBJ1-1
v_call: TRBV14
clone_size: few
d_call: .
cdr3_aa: CASSPSYRATNTEAFF
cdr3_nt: TGTGCCAGCAGCCCATCTTACAGGGCTACGAACACTGAAGCTTTCTTT